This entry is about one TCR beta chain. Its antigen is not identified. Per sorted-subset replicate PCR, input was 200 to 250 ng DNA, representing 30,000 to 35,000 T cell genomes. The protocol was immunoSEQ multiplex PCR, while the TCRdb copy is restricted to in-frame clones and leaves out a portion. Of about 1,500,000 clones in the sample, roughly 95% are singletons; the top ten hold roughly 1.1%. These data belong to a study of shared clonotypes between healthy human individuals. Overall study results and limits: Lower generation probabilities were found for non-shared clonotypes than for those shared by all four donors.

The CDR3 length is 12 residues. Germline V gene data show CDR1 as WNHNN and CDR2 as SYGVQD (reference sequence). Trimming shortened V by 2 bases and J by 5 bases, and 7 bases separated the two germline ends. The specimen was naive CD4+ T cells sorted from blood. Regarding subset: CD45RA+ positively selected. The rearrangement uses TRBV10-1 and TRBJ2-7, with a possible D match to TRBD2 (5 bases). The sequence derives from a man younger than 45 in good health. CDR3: CASSETSNEQYF. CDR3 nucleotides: TGCGCCAGCAGTGAGACTAGTAACGAGCAGTACTTC.